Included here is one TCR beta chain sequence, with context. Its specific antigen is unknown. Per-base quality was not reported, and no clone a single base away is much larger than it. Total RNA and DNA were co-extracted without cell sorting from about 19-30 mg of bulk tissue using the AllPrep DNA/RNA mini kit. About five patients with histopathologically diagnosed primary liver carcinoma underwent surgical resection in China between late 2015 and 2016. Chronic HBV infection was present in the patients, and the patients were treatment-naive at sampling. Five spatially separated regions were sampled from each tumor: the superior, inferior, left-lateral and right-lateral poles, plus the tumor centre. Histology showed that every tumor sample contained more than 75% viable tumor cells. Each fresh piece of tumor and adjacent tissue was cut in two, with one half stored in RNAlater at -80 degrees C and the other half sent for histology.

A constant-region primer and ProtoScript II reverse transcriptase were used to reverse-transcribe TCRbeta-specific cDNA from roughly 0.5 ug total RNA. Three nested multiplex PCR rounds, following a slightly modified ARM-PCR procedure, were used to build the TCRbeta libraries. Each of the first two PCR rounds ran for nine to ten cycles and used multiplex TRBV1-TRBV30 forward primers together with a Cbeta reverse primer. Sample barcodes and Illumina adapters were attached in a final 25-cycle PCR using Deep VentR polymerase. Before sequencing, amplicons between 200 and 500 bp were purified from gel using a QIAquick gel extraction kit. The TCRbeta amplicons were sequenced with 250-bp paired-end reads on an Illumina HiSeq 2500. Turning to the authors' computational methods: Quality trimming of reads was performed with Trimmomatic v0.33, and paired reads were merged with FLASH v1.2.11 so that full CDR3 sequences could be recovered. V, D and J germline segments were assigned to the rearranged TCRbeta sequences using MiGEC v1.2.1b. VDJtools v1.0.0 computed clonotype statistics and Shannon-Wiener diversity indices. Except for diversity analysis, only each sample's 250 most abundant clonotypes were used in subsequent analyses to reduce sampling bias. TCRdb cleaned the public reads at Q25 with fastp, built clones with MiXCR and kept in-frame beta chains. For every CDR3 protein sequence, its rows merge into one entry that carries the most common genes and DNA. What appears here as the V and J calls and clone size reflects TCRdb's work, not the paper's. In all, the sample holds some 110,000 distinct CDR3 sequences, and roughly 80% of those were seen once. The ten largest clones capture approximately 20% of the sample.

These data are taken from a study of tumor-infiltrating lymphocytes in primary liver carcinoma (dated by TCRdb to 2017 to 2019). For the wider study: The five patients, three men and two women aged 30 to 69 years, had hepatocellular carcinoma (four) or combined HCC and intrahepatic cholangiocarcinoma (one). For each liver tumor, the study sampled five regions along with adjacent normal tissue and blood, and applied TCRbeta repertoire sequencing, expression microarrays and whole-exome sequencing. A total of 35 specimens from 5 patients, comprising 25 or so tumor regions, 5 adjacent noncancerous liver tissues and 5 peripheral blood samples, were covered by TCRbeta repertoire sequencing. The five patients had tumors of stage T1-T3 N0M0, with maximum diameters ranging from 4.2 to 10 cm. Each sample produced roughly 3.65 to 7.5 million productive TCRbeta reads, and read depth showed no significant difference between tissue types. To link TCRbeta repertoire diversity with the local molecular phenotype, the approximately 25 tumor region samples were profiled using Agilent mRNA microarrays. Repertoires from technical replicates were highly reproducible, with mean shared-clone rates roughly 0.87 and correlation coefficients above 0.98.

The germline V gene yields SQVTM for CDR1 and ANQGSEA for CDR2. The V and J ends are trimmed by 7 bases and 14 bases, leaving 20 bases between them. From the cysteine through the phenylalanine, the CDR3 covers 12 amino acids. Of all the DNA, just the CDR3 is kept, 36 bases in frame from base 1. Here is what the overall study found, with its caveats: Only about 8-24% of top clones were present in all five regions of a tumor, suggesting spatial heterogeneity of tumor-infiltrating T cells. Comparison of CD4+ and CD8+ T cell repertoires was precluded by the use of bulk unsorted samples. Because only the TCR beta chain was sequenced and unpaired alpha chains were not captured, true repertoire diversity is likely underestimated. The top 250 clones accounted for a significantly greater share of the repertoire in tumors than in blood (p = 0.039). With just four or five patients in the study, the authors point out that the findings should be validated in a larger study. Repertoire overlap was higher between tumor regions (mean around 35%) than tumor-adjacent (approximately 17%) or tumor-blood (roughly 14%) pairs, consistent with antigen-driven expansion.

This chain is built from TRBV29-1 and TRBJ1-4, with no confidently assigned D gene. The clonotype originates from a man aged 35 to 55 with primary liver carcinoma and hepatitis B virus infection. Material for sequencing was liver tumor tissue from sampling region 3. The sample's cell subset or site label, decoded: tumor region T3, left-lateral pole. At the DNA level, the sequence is TGCAGCGCCCTGAATAGAGGGCTTTATCTGTTTTTT. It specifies CSALNRGLYLFF.